Following are 4 T cell receptor beta chains from one sample sequenced in a study of blood T cell repertoires in COVID-19 (dated by TCRdb to the early 2020s). Libraries were made using the immunoSEQ multiplex PCR assay. The source is immuneACCESS, and TCRdb retained only in-frame sequences with V and J called. Part of the clones is not carried over; for the studies checked, unresolved V genes explain less than half of this, and the remainder is unexplained. The sample table records tens of thousands of clones; roughly three quarters of these occur just once. The top ten clonotypes cover less than 15% of the sample. Material: peripheral blood. Every receptor here comes from a human donor in a cohort sampled during active COVID-19.

CDR3 DNA sequence: TGTGCCAGCAGTCCCAAAGGGGCCCGCGTCTACGAGCAGTACGTC. Translated: CASSPKGARVYEQYV. The rearrangement uses TRBV27 and TRBJ2-7; TRBD1 might be the D (5 bases). Germline V CDR1 and CDR2: MNHEY, SMNVEV (reference sequence). V lost 5 bases and J lost 3, with 17 bases in between. The CDR3 loop spans 15 amino acids.

The chain recombines TRBV28 with TRBJ1-4, with D perhaps matching TRBD1 (5 bases). In germline, CDR1 is MDHEN, CDR2 SYDVKM. The CDR3 consists of 16 residues. Trimming removed 6 bases from V and 7 bases from J, with 21 bases in between. The CDR3 loop is CASRPHGGAEGEKLFF. DNA of the CDR3: TGTGCCAGCAGGCCGCATGGAGGGGCGGAAGGTGAAAAACTGTTTTTT.

The chain combines TRBV7-6 with TRBJ1-3; 8 bases align to TRBD1. In germline, CDR1 is SGHVS, CDR2 FNYEAQ. Losses at the gene ends were 5 bases for V and 0 bases for J; bases not matched to a gene: 9. This CDR3 has 17 amino acids. This CDR3 is CASSAAGGMNSGNTIYF. CDR3 sequence (DNA): TGTGCCAGCAGCGCTGCAGGGGGCATGAACTCTGGAAACACCATATATTTT.

The V and J genes are TRBV7-3 and TRBJ2-7; perhaps TRBD2 as D (5 bases). From germline, CDR1 is SGHTA and CDR2 FQGTGA. V was cut by 2 bases and J by 3 bases, with 14 bases left in between. CDR3 length: 15 residues. CDR3 DNA sequence: TGTGCCAGCAGCTTACCAACGGAGGAAGGCTACGAGCAGTACTTC. It encodes CASSLPTEEGYEQYF.